What follows is one TCR beta chain and its context. TCRdb's copy holds only in-frame clones and misses some; the assay was immunoSEQ multiplex PCR. The table lists 300,000 or so clones, 90% of them singletons. Trimming stripped 3 bases from V and 5 bases from J, with 19 bases between. Germline CDR1 reads SGHAT; CDR2 reads FQNNGV. The CDR3 runs 17 residues. The data are from a study of blood T cell repertoires in COVID-19. Study context: Material from acute and convalescent COVID-19 was sourced from the United States, Italy and Spain.

V gene TRBV11-2 combines with J gene TRBJ2-2; maybe TRBD1 (5 bases). The origin of this receptor is a woman between 35 and 50 years old with acute or convalescent COVID-19. Sequencing was performed on peripheral blood. CDR3 sequence reads: CASSFKGYEFWTGELFF. Here the CDR3 DNA reads TGTGCCAGCAGCTTTAAGGGGTATGAGTTTTGGACCGGGGAGCTGTTTTTT.